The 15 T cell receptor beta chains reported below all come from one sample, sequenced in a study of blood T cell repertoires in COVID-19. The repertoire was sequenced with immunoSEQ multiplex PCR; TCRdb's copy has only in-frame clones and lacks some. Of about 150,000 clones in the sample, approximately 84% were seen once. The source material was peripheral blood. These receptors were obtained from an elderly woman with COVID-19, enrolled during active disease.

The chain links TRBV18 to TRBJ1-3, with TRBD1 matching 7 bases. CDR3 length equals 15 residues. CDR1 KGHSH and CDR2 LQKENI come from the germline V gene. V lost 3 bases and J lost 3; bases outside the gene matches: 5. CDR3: CASSPAGGYGNTIYF. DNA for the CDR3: TGTGCCAGCTCACCGGCAGGGGGATATGGAAACACCATATATTTT. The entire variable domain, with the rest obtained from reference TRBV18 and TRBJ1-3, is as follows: NAGVMQNPRHLVRRRGQEARLRCSPMKGHSHVYWYRQLPEEGLKFMVYLQKENIIDESGMPKERFSAEFPKEGPSILRIQQVVRGDSAAYFCASSPAGGYGNTIYFGEGSWLTVV.

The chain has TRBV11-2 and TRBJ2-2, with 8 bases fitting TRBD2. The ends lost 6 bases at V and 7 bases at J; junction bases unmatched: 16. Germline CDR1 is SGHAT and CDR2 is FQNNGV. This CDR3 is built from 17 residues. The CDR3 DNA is TGTGCCAGCAGAGACCCATGGCGACTAGCGTCTTACGGGGAGCTGTTTTTT. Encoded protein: CASRDPWRLASYGELFF.

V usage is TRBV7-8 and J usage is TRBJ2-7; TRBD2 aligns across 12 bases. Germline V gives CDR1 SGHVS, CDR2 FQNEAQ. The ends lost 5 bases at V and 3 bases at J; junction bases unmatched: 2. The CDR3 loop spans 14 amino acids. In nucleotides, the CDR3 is TGTGCCAGCAGCGGGGGACTAGCGGGCTACGAGCAGTACTTC. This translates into CASSGGLAGYEQYF.

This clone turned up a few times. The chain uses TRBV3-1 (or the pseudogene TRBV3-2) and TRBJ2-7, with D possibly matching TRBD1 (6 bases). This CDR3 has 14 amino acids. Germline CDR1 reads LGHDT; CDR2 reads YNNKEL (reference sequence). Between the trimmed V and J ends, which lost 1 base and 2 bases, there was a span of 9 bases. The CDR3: CASSQGTVPYEQYF. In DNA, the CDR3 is TGTGCCAGCAGCCAAGGGACAGTACCCTACGAGCAGTACTTC.

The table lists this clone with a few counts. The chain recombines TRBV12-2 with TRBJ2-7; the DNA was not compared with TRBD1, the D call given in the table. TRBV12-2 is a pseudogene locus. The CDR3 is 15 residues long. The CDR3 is CASRRQGHWTYEQYF. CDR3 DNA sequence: TGTGCAAGTCGCCGACAGGGACATTGGACCTACGAGCAGTACTTC.

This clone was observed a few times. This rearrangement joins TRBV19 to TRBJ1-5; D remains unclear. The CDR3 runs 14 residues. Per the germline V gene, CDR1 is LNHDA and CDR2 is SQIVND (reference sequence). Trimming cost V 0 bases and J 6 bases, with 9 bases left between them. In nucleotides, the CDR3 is TGTGCCAGTAGTATAGACAGGCCCGGTCAGCCCCAGCATTTT. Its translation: CASSIDRPGQPQHF.

CDR3 DNA: TGTGCCAGCAGCTCCGGGACTAGCGGGAGGAACATTCAGTACTTC. This encodes CASSSGTSGRNIQYF. The chain couples TRBV11-2 to TRBJ2-4; 15 positions match TRBD2. The CDR3 is 15 amino acids. V shed 4 bases and J 7 bases; nucleotides not matched to a gene: 2. The germline V gene has CDR1 SGHAT and CDR2 FQNNGV.

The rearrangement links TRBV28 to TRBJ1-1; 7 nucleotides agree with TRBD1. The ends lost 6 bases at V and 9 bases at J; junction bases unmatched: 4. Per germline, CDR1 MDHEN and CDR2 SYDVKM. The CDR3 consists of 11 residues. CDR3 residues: CASSTTGKAFF. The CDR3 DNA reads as TGTGCCAGCAGCACGACAGGGAAAGCTTTCTTT. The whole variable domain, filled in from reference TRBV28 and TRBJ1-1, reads DVKVTQSSRYLVKRTGEKVFLECVQDMDHENMFWYRQDPGLGLRLIYFSYDVKMKEKGDIPEGYSVSREKKERFSLILESASTNQTSMYLCASSTTGKAFFGQGTRLTVV.

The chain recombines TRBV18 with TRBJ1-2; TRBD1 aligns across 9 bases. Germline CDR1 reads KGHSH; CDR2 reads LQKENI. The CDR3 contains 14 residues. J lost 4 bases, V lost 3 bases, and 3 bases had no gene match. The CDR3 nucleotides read TGTGCCAGCTCACCGGACAGGGGACTCTATGGCTACACCTTC. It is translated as CASSPDRGLYGYTF.

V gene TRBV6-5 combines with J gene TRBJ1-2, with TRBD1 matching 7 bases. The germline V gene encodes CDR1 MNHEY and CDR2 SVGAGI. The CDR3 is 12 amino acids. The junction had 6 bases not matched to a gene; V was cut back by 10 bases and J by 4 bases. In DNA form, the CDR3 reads TGTGCCACCACACGGGACAGCTATGGCTACACCTTC. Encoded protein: CATTRDSYGYTF.

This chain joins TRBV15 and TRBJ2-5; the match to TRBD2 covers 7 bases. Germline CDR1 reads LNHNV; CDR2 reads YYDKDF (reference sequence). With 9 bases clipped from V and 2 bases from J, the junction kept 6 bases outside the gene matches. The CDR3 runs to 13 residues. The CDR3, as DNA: TGTGCCACGACCCGGGGACTACAAGAGACCCAGTACTTC. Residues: CATTRGLQETQYF. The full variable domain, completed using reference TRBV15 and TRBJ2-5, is DAMVIQNPRYQVTQFGKPVTLSCSQTLNHNVMYWYQQKSSQAPKLLFHYYDKDFNNEADTPDNFQSRRPNTSFCFLDIRSPGLGDTAMYLCATTRGLQETQYFGPGTRLLVL.

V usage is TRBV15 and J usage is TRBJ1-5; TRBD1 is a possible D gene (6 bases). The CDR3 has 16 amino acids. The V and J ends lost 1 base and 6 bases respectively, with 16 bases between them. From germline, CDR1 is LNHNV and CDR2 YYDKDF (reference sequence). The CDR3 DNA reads TGTGCCACCAGCAGAGGAGGATCAGGGGCGCGTCAGCCCCAGCATTTT. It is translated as CATSRGGSGARQPQHF.

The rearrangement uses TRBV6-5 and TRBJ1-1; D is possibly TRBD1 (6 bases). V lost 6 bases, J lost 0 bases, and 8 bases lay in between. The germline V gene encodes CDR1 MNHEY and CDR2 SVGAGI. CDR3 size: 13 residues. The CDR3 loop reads CASSTGLNTEAFF. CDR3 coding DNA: TGTGCCAGCAGCACAGGGTTGAACACTGAAGCTTTCTTT.

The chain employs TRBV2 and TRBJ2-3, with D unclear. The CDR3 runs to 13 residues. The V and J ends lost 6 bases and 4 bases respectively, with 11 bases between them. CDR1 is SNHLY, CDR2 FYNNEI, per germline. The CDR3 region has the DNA TGTGCCAGCAGGATACTCCTAGCAGATACGCAGTATTTT. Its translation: CASRILLADTQYF.

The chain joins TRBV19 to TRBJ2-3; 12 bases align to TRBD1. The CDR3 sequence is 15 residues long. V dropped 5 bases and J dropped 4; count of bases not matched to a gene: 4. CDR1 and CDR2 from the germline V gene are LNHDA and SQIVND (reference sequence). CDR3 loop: CASSQGTGGADTQYF. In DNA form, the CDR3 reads TGTGCCAGTAGTCAGGGGACAGGGGGCGCAGATACGCAGTATTTT. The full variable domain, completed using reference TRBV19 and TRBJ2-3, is DGGITQSPKYLFRKEGQNVTLSCEQNLNHDAMYWYRQDPGQGLRLIYYSQIVNDFQKGDIAEGYSVSREKKESFPLTVTSAQKNPTAFYLCASSQGTGGADTQYFGPGTRLTVL.